The next 3 T cell receptor beta chains were all read from a single sample in a study of blood T cell repertoires in COVID-19. The method was immunoSEQ multiplex PCR; TCRdb's version includes in-frame clones alone and lacks a portion of them. The sample carries approximately 280,000 clones, around 89% recorded once. The sample consisted of peripheral blood. These receptors originate from a man in his forties with acute or convalescent COVID-19.

The chain links TRBV9 to TRBJ1-5, with 10 positions matching TRBD1. CDR3 length equals 16 residues. Trimming cost V 0 bases and J 2 bases; bases outside gene matches: 2. CDR1 and CDR2 (germline): SGDLS, YYNGEE. Here the CDR3 DNA reads TGTGCCAGCAGCGTAGGAGGGACAGGGGGCAATCAGCCCCAGCATTTT. Its translation: CASSVGGTGGNQPQHF. Combining the CDR3 with reference TRBV9 and TRBJ1-5 gives the whole variable domain DSGVTQTPKHLITATGQRVTLRCSPRSGDLSVYWYQQSLDQGLQFLIQYYNGEERAKGNILERFSAQQFPDLHSELNLSSLELGDSALYFCASSVGGTGGNQPQHFGDGTRLSIL.

This sequence joins TRBV3-1 (or the pseudogene TRBV3-2) and TRBJ1-1, with TRBD1 matching over 7 bases. This CDR3 has 12 amino acids. The V segment lost 3 bases and the J segment 7 bases; nucleotides outside the gene matches: 2. Germline V gives CDR1 LGHDT, CDR2 YNNKEL (reference sequence). CDR3 coding DNA: TGTGCCAGCAGCCACTCAGGGGGTGAAGCTTTCTTT. The encoded protein is CASSHSGGEAFF.

This chain links TRBV3-1 (or the pseudogene TRBV3-2) with TRBJ1-2, with TRBD1 matching 7 bases. The CDR3 contains 17 residues. J was trimmed by 0 bases and V by 0 bases; bases with no gene match: 7. Germline CDR1 and CDR2: LGHDT and YNNKEL (reference sequence). This CDR3 is CASSQDALGQSNYGYTF. CDR3 nucleotides: TGTGCCAGCAGCCAAGACGCTTTGGGACAGTCTAACTATGGCTACACCTTC.